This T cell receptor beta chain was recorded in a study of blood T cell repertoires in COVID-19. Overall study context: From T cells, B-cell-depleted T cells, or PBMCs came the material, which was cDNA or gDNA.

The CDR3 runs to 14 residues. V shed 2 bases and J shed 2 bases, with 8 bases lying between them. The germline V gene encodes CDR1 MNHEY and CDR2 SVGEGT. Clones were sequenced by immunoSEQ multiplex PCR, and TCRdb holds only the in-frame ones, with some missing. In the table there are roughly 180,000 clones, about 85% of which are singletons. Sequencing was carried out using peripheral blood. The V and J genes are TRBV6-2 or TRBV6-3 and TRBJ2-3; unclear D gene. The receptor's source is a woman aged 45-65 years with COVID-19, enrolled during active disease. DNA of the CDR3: TGTGCCAGCAGTTACGCCAGGAACACAGATACGCAGTATTTT. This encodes CASSYARNTDTQYF.